This entry lists 26 T cell receptor beta chains sequenced from one sample in a study of T cell responses to AZD1222 COVID-19 vaccine. Data came from immunoSEQ multiplex PCR; TCRdb stores just in-frame clones and leaves some out. The repertoire has about 150,000 clones, over 90% of them found once; the top ten carry under 6.5%. The source material was peripheral blood, sampled on day 0 of AZD1222 vaccination. These receptors all come from an adult in good health.

The chain combines TRBV27 with TRBJ1-5, with D perhaps TRBD1 (6 bases). The CDR3 loop spans 13 amino acids. Germline V gives CDR1 MNHEY, CDR2 SMNVEV (reference sequence). V was shortened by 6 bases and J by 2 bases, with 8 bases between the two germline ends. CDR3 coding DNA: TGTGCCAGCAGACAGGGTCGCAATCAGCCCCAGCATTTT. The encoded protein is CASRQGRNQPQHF.

The chain joins TRBV6-1 to TRBJ2-6; the D call may be TRBD1 or TRBD2 (5 bases each). This CDR3 contains 16 residues. V was trimmed by 2 bases and J by 4 bases, leaving 12 bases between them. Germline CDR1 and CDR2: MNHNS and SASEGT. CDR3 DNA sequence: TGTGCCAGCAGTGAAACGTCAGGGACCGGGGCCAACGTCCTGACTTTC. This encodes CASSETSGTGANVLTF.

V is TRBV10-3 and J is TRBJ2-5; the match to TRBD1 covers 7 bases. Germline-derived CDR1 and CDR2 are ENHRY and SYGVKD. The CDR3 totals 15 residues. V trimming: 0 bases; J trimming: 5 bases; junction bases outside the gene matches: 6. CDR3 region: CAISESGQSQETQYF. The CDR3 coding sequence is TGTGCCATCAGTGAGTCGGGACAGTCTCAGGAGACCCAGTACTTC.

This clone was detected only once. The CDR3 loop is CASSPRDNSNQPQHF. The CDR3 nucleotides read TGCGCCAGCAGCCCCCGGGACAATAGCAATCAGCCCCAGCATTTT. This chain uses TRBV4-1 with TRBJ1-5; TRBD1 is a possible D gene (6 bases). This CDR3 region has 15 residues. Germline values: CDR1 MGHRA, CDR2 YSYEKL. Between the trimmed V and J ends, which lost 4 bases and 0 bases, there was a span of 10 bases.

V and J are TRBV19 and TRBJ1-5; possibly TRBD1 for D (6 bases). Trimming removed 0 bases from V and 4 bases from J, with 10 bases in between. The CDR3 length is 15 residues. CDR1 and CDR2 from the germline V gene are LNHDA and SQIVND (reference sequence). The CDR3 DNA reads TGTGCCAGTAGTATAGATCGGACAGTAAATCAGCCCCAGCATTTT. Translating gives CASSIDRTVNQPQHF. The complete variable domain, with remaining parts taken from reference TRBV19 and TRBJ1-5, reads DGGITQSPKYLFRKEGQNVTLSCEQNLNHDAMYWYRQDPGQGLRLIYYSQIVNDFQKGDIAEGYSVSREKKESFPLTVTSAQKNPTAFYLCASSIDRTVNQPQHFGDGTRLSIL.

This CDR3 is CASSVEPDGARFF. The CDR3 nucleotides read TGTGCCAGCAGCGTAGAACCAGACGGGGCCCGGTTCTTC. The chain links TRBV9 to TRBJ2-1; D possibly uses TRBD1 or TRBD2 (5 bases each). The CDR3 spans 13 residues. The V end lost 0 bases, the J end lost 15 bases, and 16 bases lay between the germline ends. Germline CDR1 and CDR2: SGDLS and YYNGEE. The whole variable domain, filled in from reference TRBV9 and TRBJ2-1, reads DSGVTQTPKHLITATGQRVTLRCSPRSGDLSVYWYQQSLDQGLQFLIQYYNGEERAKGNILERFSAQQFPDLHSELNLSSLELGDSALYFCASSVEPDGARFFGPGTRLTVL.

The chain couples TRBV7-9 to TRBJ2-3; D is ambiguous. CDR1 is SEHNR, CDR2 FQNEAQ, per germline (reference sequence). V gave up 3 bases and J gave up 3 bases, with 4 bases separating them. The length of the CDR3 is 12 residues. The CDR3 region is CASSLETDTQYF. The CDR3, as DNA: TGTGCCAGCAGCTTGGAGACAGATACGCAGTATTTT. Full variable domain (rest looked up from reference TRBV7-9 and TRBJ2-3): DTGVSQNPRHKITKRGQNVTFRCDPISEHNRLYWYRQTLGQGPEFLTYFQNEAQLEKSRLLSDRFSAERPKGSFSTLEIQRTEQGDSAMYLCASSLETDTQYFGPGTRLTVL.

The chain carries TRBV24-1 and TRBJ2-1, with D possibly TRBD2 on 6 matching bases. Trimming shortened V by 5 bases and J by 4 bases, and 11 bases separated the two germline ends. This CDR3 has 14 residues. The V gene's germline CDR1 is KGHDR and CDR2 SFDVKD. CDR3 sequence: CATSGGGVYNEQFF. The CDR3 DNA reads TGTGCCACCAGTGGGGGCGGGGTGTACAATGAGCAGTTCTTC.

This sequence joins TRBV24-1 and TRBJ2-1, with TRBD2 matching 10 bases. Germline values: CDR1 KGHDR, CDR2 SFDVKD. This CDR3 has 19 amino acids. Trimming took 3 bases from V and 0 from J; bases not matched to a gene: 10. DNA of the CDR3: TGTGCCACCAGTGATCCGGGACTAGCGCCTCAGAGCTCCTACAATGAGCAGTTCTTC. Protein: CATSDPGLAPQSSYNEQFF.

The chain joins TRBV5-1 to TRBJ2-1, with TRBD2 identical over 10 bases. The CDR3 spans 19 residues. With 2 bases clipped from V and 0 bases from J, the junction kept 11 bases outside the gene matches. Germline assignment: CDR1 SGHRS and CDR2 YFSETQ. The CDR3 region is CASSLWTSGLESSYNEQFF. CDR3 coding DNA: TGCGCCAGCAGCTTATGGACTAGCGGCCTCGAAAGCTCCTACAATGAGCAGTTCTTC.

The chain combines TRBV18 with TRBJ1-3; no clear D. This CDR3 is built from 17 residues. Per the germline V gene, CDR1 is KGHSH and CDR2 is LQKENI. Trimming took 2 bases from V and 0 from J, leaving 14 bases between them. Written as DNA, the CDR3 is TGTGCCAGCTCACCAAGGAGATCTAGATACTCTGGAAACACCATATATTTT. Its protein is CASSPRRSRYSGNTIYF. Together with reference TRBV18 and TRBJ1-3, the CDR3 gives the full variable domain: NAGVMQNPRHLVRRRGQEARLRCSPMKGHSHVYWYRQLPEEGLKFMVYLQKENIIDESGMPKERFSAEFPKEGPSILRIQQVVRGDSAAYFCASSPRRSRYSGNTIYFGEGSWLTVV.

This chain connects TRBV5-1 to TRBJ1-2; D unclear. The CDR3 has 15 residues. Germline V gene sequence: CDR1 SGHRS, CDR2 YFSETQ. Trimming left V 2 bases short and J 3 bases short, with 14 bases between. Here the CDR3 reads CASSLIRIGDYGYTF. In DNA form, the CDR3 reads TGCGCCAGCAGCTTAATCAGGATCGGGGACTATGGCTACACCTTC.

The genes are TRBV7-3 and TRBJ1-4; TRBD1 aligns across 7 bases. CDR1 and CDR2 (germline): SGHTA, FQGTGA. This CDR3 region has 15 residues. V gave up 0 bases and J gave up 14 bases; unmatched junction bases: 12. DNA of the CDR3: TGTGCCAGCAGCTTAACAGGGGGCCCGGGGGAAACTCTGTTTTTT. Its protein product is CASSLTGGPGETLFF.

This clone was seen only a few times. The chain uses TRBV9 and TRBJ2-7; no clear D gene. The CDR3 extends over 14 amino acids. CDR1 SGDLS and CDR2 YYNGEE come from the germline V gene. Between the trimmed V and J ends, which lost 4 bases and 2 bases, there was a span of 13 bases. The CDR3 is CASSPELRTYEQYF. As DNA, the CDR3 is TGTGCCAGCAGCCCAGAACTCCGAACCTACGAGCAGTACTTC.

The V call is TRBV7-3, the J call TRBJ1-1, with D unresolved. The germline V gene encodes CDR1 SGHTA and CDR2 FQGTGA. V lost 5 bases, J lost 0 bases, and 7 bases lay in between. CDR3 length: 13 amino acids. DNA for the CDR3: TGTGCCAGCAGCGCGGAGCTGAACACTGAAGCTTTCTTT. As protein: CASSAELNTEAFF. The full variable domain, in which reference TRBV7-3 and TRBJ1-1 provide the parts outside the CDR3, is GAGVSQTPSNKVTEKGKYVELRCDPISGHTALYWYRQSLGQGPEFLIYFQGTGAADDSGLPNDRFFAVRPEGSVSTLKIQRTERGDSAVYLCASSAELNTEAFFGQGTRLTVV.

The J gene is TRBJ1-5, the V gene TRBV30; unclear D gene. The CDR3 covers 11 residues. Germline lookup yields CDR1 GTSNPN and CDR2 SVGIG (reference sequence). V gave up 0 bases and J gave up 11 bases, with 8 bases separating them. Written as DNA, the CDR3 is TGTGCCTGGAGTGTACCGCCGGCCCAGCATTTT. This sequence encodes CAWSVPPAQHF.

Here the CDR3 reads CASRLKHRGWIYGYTF. The DNA of the CDR3 is TGTGCCAGCAGGCTCAAACACAGGGGATGGATCTATGGCTACACCTTC. The chain couples TRBV28 to TRBJ1-2; 7 bases line up with TRBD1. The CDR3 totals 16 residues. J lost 4 bases, V lost 6 bases, and 14 bases had no gene match. Germline assignment: CDR1 MDHEN and CDR2 SYDVKM.

This rearrangement joins TRBV2 to TRBJ1-4; unclear D gene. The ends were cut back, 2 bases at V and 11 bases at J, with 9 bases in the middle. Germline CDR1 reads SNHLY; CDR2 reads FYNNEI. CDR3 length equals 12 residues. As DNA, the CDR3 is TGTGCCAGCAGTGAACAGGCTGGCAAACTGTTTTTT. Translating it yields CASSEQAGKLFF.

The rearrangement uses TRBV10-3 and TRBJ1-2; a possible D gene is TRBD1 (6 bases). The CDR3 length is 15 residues. Germline CDR1 and CDR2: ENHRY and SYGVKD. V lost 0 bases to trimming and J lost 5 bases, with 13 bases between them. CDR3 region: CAISESTGRGYGYTF. DNA for the CDR3: TGTGCCATCAGTGAGTCCACAGGGAGGGGGTATGGCTACACCTTC.

The genes are TRBV5-1 and TRBJ2-7; D is uncertain. The V and J ends lost 0 bases and 2 bases respectively, with 6 bases between them. The CDR3 totals 13 residues. Germline V gene data show CDR1 as SGHRS and CDR2 as YFSETQ. The CDR3 sequence is CASSLAAPYEQYF. Here the CDR3 DNA reads TGCGCCAGCAGCTTGGCGGCACCCTACGAGCAGTACTTC. Full variable domain (missing parts from reference TRBV5-1 and TRBJ2-7): KAGVTQTPRYLIKTRGQQVTLSCSPISGHRSVSWYQQTPGQGLQFLFEYFSETQRNKGNFPGRFSGRQFSNSRSEMNVSTLELGDSALYLCASSLAAPYEQYFGPGTRLTVT.

The chain combines TRBV6-5 with TRBJ1-1, with D perhaps TRBD1 (5 bases). Germline V gene data show CDR1 as MNHEY and CDR2 as SVGAGI. The CDR3 has 11 residues. V lost 7 bases to trimming and J lost 11 bases, with 14 bases between them. The CDR3 sequence is CASIIRGWAFF. In DNA, the CDR3 is TGTGCCAGCATAATAAGGGGTTGGGCTTTCTTT.

The chain links TRBV5-6 to TRBJ1-1; D gene unclear. Germline V lookup: CDR1 SGHDT, CDR2 YYEEEE. This CDR3 comprises 15 residues. Trimming cost V 4 bases and J 0 bases, with 13 bases left between them. CDR3 in amino acids: CASSVPTEMNTEAFF. The CDR3 DNA reads as TGTGCCAGCAGCGTCCCTACTGAGATGAACACTGAAGCTTTCTTT. The whole variable domain, remainder taken from reference TRBV5-6 and TRBJ1-1, is DAGVTQSPTHLIKTRGQQVTLRCSPKSGHDTVSWYQQALGQGPQFIFQYYEEEERQRGNFPDRFSGHQFPNYSSELNVNALLLGDSALYLCASSVPTEMNTEAFFGQGTRLTVV.

The J gene is TRBJ2-5, the V gene TRBV5-4, with 9 bases matching TRBD1. Germline V lookup: CDR1 SGHNT, CDR2 YYREEE (reference sequence). CDR3 length: 16 residues. V was pared by 2 bases and J by 2 bases, with 7 bases of the junction left unmatched. CDR3 sequence (DNA): TGTGCCAGCAGCTTTTTGACAGGGGGTCGTCAAGAGACCCAGTACTTC. It yields the protein CASSFLTGGRQETQYF.

This chain connects TRBV4-1 to TRBJ2-2, with 12 bases lining up with TRBD2. Losses at the gene ends were 2 bases for V and 2 bases for J; bases not matched to a gene: 18. Germline CDR1 reads MGHRA; CDR2 reads YSYEKL. CDR3 length: 22 residues. The CDR3, as DNA: TGCGCCAGCAGCCAATTACCCCGGACTAGCGGGACCCCCGGACGAAACACCGGGGAGCTGTTTTTT. Its translation is CASSQLPRTSGTPGRNTGELFF.

The V gene is TRBV19, the J gene TRBJ1-2; no clear D gene. This CDR3 has 12 residues. The V end lost 5 bases, the J end lost 8 bases, and 12 bases lay between the germline ends. Germline lookup yields CDR1 LNHDA and CDR2 SQIVND (reference sequence). CDR3 DNA sequence: TGTGCCAGTAGTCCCCACCCCTGGGGCTACACCTTC. Protein product: CASSPHPWGYTF.

V is TRBV3-1 (or the pseudogene TRBV3-2) and J is TRBJ2-5, with 10 positions matching TRBD2. This CDR3 contains 16 residues. Trimming removed 4 bases from V and 1 base from J; junction bases left unmatched: 6. Per the germline V gene, CDR1 is LGHDT and CDR2 is YNNKEL (reference sequence). The CDR3 region is CASSPYRTSGQETQYF. CDR3 bases: TGTGCCAGCAGCCCCTATCGGACTAGCGGCCAAGAGACCCAGTACTTC.